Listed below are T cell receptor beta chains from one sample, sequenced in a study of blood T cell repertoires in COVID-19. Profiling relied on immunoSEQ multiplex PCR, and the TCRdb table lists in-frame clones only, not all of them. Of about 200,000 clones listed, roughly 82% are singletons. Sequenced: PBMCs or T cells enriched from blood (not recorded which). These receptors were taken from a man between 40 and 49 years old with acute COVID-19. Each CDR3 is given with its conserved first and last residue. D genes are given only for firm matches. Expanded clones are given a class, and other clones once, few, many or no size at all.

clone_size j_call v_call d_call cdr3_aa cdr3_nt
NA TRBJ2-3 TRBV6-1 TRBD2 CASSDRLAGTTDTQYF TGTGCCAGCAGTGACAGACTAGCGGGGACTACAGATACGCAGTATTTT
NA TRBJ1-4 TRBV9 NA CASSVGSAQGFAEKLFF TGTGCCAGCAGCGTAGGGAGCGCGCAGGGGTTCGCTGAAAAACTGTTTTTT
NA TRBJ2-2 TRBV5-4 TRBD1 CASNLFRTGANTGELFF TGTGCCAGCAACCTTTTTAGGACAGGGGCTAACACCGGGGAGCTGTTTTTT
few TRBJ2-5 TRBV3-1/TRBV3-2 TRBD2 CASSKEASGNLVETQYF TGTGCCAGCAGCAAGGAGGCTAGCGGGAATTTGGTAGAGACCCAGTACTTC
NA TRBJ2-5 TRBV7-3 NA CASSLSPLSGTQYF TGTGCCAGCAGCTTAAGTCCCCTTAGCGGGACCCAGTACTTC
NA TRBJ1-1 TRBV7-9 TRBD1 CASSDKDRGAFF TGTGCCAGCAGCGACAAGGACAGGGGAGCTTTCTTT
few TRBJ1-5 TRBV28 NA CASSLIDSTDQPQHF TGTGCCAGCAGTTTAATCGACAGTACAGATCAGCCCCAGCATTTT
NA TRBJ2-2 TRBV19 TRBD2 CASSIIASGSTGELFF TGTGCCAGTAGTATAATAGCTAGCGGGAGCACCGGGGAGCTGTTTTTT
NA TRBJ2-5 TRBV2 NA CASSEVTAQETQYF TGTGCCAGCAGTGAAGTGACAGCCCAAGAGACCCAGTACTTC
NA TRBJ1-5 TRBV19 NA CASSIPGTNQPQHF TGTGCCAGTAGTATCCCCGGTACCAATCAGCCCCAGCATTTT
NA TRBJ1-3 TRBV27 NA CASKRGGSGNTIYF TGTGCCAGCAAGAGGGGAGGCTCTGGAAACACCATATATTTT
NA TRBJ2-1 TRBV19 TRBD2 CASSSGAGDDEQFF TGTGCCAGTAGTTCGGGAGCGGGAGACGATGAGCAGTTCTTC
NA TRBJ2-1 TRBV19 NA CAVVVPYNEQFF TGTGCCGTAGTAGTACCCTACAATGAGCAGTTCTTC
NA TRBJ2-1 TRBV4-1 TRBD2 CASSQFSRRLAGEGEQFF TGCGCCAGCAGCCAGTTCTCAAGGCGACTAGCGGGAGAAGGTGAGCAGTTCTTC
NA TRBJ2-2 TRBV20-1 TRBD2 CSASGRERVGELFF TGCAGTGCTAGTGGGCGGGAGAGGGTCGGGGAGCTGTTTTTT
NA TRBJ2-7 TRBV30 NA CAWSMSYEQYF TGTGCCTGGAGCATGTCCTACGAGCAGTACTTC
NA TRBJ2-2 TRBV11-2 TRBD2 CASIQREGTGELFF TGTGCCAGCATCCAGCGGGAGGGCACCGGGGAGCTGTTTTTT
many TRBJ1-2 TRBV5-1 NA CASSLLRERGYTF TGCGCCAGCAGCTTGCTTCGGGAACGAGGCTACACCTTC
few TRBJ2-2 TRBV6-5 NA CASRKGFTGELFF TGTGCCAGCAGAAAGGGGTTCACCGGGGAGCTGTTTTTT
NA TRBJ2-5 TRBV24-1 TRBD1 CATSEGRDRGRKETQYF TGTGCCACCAGTGAGGGGAGGGACAGGGGGCGCAAAGAGACCCAGTACTTC
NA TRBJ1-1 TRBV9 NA CASSPNGREGTEAFF TGTGCCAGCAGCCCCAATGGGAGGGAGGGCACTGAAGCTTTCTTT
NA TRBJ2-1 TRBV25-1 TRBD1 CATQASGQTPYNEQFF TGTGCCACTCAGGCGTCGGGACAGACCCCTTACAATGAGCAGTTCTTC
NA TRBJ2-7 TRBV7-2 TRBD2 CASSLPGGAREQYF TGTGCCAGCAGCTTACCGGGAGGGGCGCGGGAGCAGTACTTC
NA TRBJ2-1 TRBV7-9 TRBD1 CASSPTGTGINEQFF TGTGCCAGCAGCCCAACCGGGACAGGGATCAATGAGCAGTTCTTC
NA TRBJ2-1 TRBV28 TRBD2 CASHLAGDLNEQFF TGTGCCAGCCATCTAGCGGGAGATTTGAATGAGCAGTTCTTC
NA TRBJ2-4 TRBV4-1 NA CASSQASGLTNIQYF TGCGCCAGCAGCCAAGCATCGGGACTGACAAACATTCAGTACTTC
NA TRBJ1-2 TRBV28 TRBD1 CASSWTGRDNYGYTF TGTGCCAGCAGTTGGACAGGGCGGGATAACTATGGCTACACCTTC
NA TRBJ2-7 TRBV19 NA CASSIERDYYEQYF TGTGCCAGTAGTATAGAGAGGGATTACTACGAGCAGTACTTC
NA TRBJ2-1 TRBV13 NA CASSLEYRAALRLGSYNEQFF TGTGCCAGCAGCTTAGAATACAGGGCGGCGTTGAGGCTCGGTAGTTACAATGAGCAGTTCTTC
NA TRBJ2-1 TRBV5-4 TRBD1 CASSHGTGGRNEQFF TGTGCCAGCAGCCATGGGACAGGGGGCAGAAATGAGCAGTTCTTC
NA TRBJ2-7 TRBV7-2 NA CASSLTLAYEQYF TGTGCCAGCAGCTTAACCCTAGCCTACGAGCAGTACTTC
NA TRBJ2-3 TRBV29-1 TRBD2 CSVIAGVTDTQYF TGCAGCGTCATAGCGGGAGTGACGGATACGCAGTATTTT
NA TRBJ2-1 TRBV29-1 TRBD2 CSVEDPAAGSSYNEQFF TGCAGCGTTGAAGATCCTGCAGCGGGGAGCTCCTACAATGAGCAGTTCTTC
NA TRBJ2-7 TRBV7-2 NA CASSTPSAGSYEQYF TGTGCCAGCAGTACCCCCTCGGCAGGGTCTTACGAGCAGTACTTC
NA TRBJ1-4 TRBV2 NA CASSEEWGQTNEKLFF TGTGCCAGCAGTGAGGAGTGGGGACAAACTAATGAAAAACTGTTTTTT
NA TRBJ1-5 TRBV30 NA CAWDRRGVSNQPQHF TGTGCCTGGGACCGTCGGGGGGTCAGCAATCAGCCCCAGCATTTT
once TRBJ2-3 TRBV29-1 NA CSATGTHDTDTQYF TGCAGCGCCACCGGGACTCACGACACAGATACGCAGTATTTT
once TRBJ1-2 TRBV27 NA CASSLGQNYGYTF TGTGCCAGCAGTTTAGGACAGAACTATGGCTACACCTTC
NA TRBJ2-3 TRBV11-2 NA CASRLSGSTDTQYF TGTGCCAGCAGACTAAGTGGGTCCACAGATACGCAGTATTTT
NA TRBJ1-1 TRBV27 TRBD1 CASSLNGQVNTEAFF TGTGCCAGCAGCCTAAACGGACAGGTGAACACTGAAGCTTTCTTT
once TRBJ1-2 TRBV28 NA CASRTGGHSYGYTF TGTGCCAGCAGGACGGGGGGACACTCGTATGGCTACACCTTC
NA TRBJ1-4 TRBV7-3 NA CASGESGEEKLFF TGTGCCAGCGGGGAGTCGGGGGAGGAAAAACTGTTTTTT
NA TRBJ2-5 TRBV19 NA CASTRGGRKETQYF TGTGCCAGTACCCGGGGAGGAAGGAAAGAGACCCAGTACTTC
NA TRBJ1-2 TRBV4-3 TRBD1 CASSQDLGQGYGYTF TGCGCCAGCAGCCAAGATCTGGGACAGGGGTATGGCTACACCTTC
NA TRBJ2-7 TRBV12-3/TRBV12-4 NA CASSLGQDYEQYF TGTGCCAGCAGTTTAGGACAGGACTACGAGCAGTACTTC
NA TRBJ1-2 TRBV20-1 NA CSASRELFLGYTF TGCAGTGCTAGTAGGGAGTTATTTCTTGGCTACACCTTC
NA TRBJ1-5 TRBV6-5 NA CASSPDSYSNQPQHF TGTGCCAGCAGTCCCGACAGTTATAGCAATCAGCCCCAGCATTTT
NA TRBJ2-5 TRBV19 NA CASRERVGSETQYF TGTGCCAGTAGGGAGAGGGTAGGGTCAGAGACCCAGTACTTC
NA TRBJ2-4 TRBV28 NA CASSLGGAGGKNIQYF TGTGCCAGCAGTTTAGGAGGGGCGGGTGGCAAAAACATTCAGTACTTC
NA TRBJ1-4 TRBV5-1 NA CASRPPEGRDAEKLFF TGCGCCAGCAGGCCCCCGGAGGGTAGGGATGCTGAAAAACTGTTTTTT
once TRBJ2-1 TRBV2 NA CASKQVAYNEQFF TGTGCCAGCAAGCAGGTCGCCTACAATGAGCAGTTCTTC
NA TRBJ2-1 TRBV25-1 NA CASSEGGLQFF TGTGCCAGCAGTGAGGGAGGCCTTCAGTTCTTC
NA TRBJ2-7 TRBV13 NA CASSLGLGAEQYF TGTGCCAGCAGCTTAGGCCTGGGAGCCGAGCAGTACTTC
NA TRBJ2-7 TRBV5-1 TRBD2 CASSPGGGLAGALEQYF TGCGCCAGCAGCCCTGGCGGGGGTCTAGCGGGAGCGCTCGAGCAGTACTTC
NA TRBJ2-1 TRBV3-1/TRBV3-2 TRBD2 CASSPPEGPGLAGEAYFF TGTGCCAGCAGCCCCCCGGAGGGGCCGGGACTAGCGGGAGAAGCATATTTCTTC